This TCR beta chain was sequenced for a study of blood T cell repertoires in COVID-19. Measured with immunoSEQ multiplex PCR; TCRdb has only the in-frame clones, and not every one. The profile shows 150,000 to 200,000 clones, roughly 87% of them singletons. The sequenced sample consisted of peripheral blood. The receptor was isolated from a woman aged 35 to 49 with acute or convalescent COVID-19.

The CDR3 region is CATSDFTGFGAFF. Here the CDR3 DNA reads TGTGCCACCAGTGATTTTACAGGGTTTGGAGCTTTCTTT. The chain uses TRBV24-1 and TRBJ1-1; D might be TRBD1 (6 bases). Trimming cost V 1 base and J 10 bases, with 12 bases left between them. Looked up from germline, CDR1 is KGHDR and CDR2 is SFDVKD. CDR3 length: 13 amino acids.